The following is a T cell receptor beta chain sequence with its context. The data were taken from a study of T cells after yellow fever vaccination. CDR3 size: 13 residues. The V end lost 1 base, the J end lost 9 bases, and 10 bases lay between the germline ends. Germline V gene sequence: CDR1 MNHEY, CDR2 SMNVEV (reference sequence). Universal primer sites and UMIs were introduced during 5'RACE template-switching synthesis of TCR cDNA. TCRdb analysed the 5' RACE reads with MiXCR anew, one entry per CDR3 protein. Here the sample spans about 96,000 distinct CDR3 sequences, about 8.2% being singletons. The input for sequencing was CD8+ T cells not binding an NS4B(214-222) dextramer, sorted from PBMCs, taken around 15 days after the first yellow fever vaccination. This TCR was sampled from a young man who received the YFV17D yellow fever vaccine. This chain uses TRBV27 with TRBJ1-5, with D possibly matching TRBD1 (5 bases). CDR3 sequence reads: CASSLWGGGPQHF. DNA of the CDR3: TGTGCCAGCAGTTTATGGGGCGGCGGGCCCCAGCATTTT.